These 11 T cell receptor beta chains were all obtained from the same sample, sequenced in a study of cytomegalovirus exposure and HLA in healthy donors. The PCR made use of 60 Vbeta and 13 Jbeta primers. Some clones are missing from TCRdb's copy, which holds only in-frame ones; the method was immunoSEQ multiplex PCR. The table lists approximately 89,000 clones, about 80% of them singletons, with about 1.4% in the top ten. The source material was PBMCs. The receptors were sampled from a male donor in good health and CMV-seronegative.

The V gene is TRBV4-3, the J gene TRBJ2-5; tentatively, D is TRBD1 (5 bases). The V and J ends lost 3 bases and 5 bases respectively, with 10 bases between them. CDR1 and CDR2 (germline): LGHNA, YSLEER. The CDR3 is 13 residues long. This CDR3 reads CASSHRVGETQYF. DNA for the CDR3: TGCGCCAGCAGCCACAGGGTAGGTGAGACCCAGTACTTC.

This clone was recorded only once. This chain joins TRBV5-6 and TRBJ2-7; D not resolved. The germline V gene encodes CDR1 SGHDT and CDR2 YYEEEE. The germline V and J ends were trimmed by 0 bases and 4 bases, with 11 bases remaining between them. The CDR3 extends over 14 amino acids. The CDR3 DNA sequence: TGTGCCAGCAGCTTGGTGTCAGGATGGTACGAGCAGTACTTC. Its protein product is CASSLVSGWYEQYF.

The rearrangement links TRBV9 to TRBJ2-3, with D unresolved. Germline V lookup: CDR1 SGDLS, CDR2 YYNGEE. There are 15 residues in the CDR3. V lost 0 bases and J 3 bases, leaving 11 bases between the germline ends. The DNA for the CDR3 is TGTGCCAGCAGCGTAGCTCCGGCTAGAACAGATACGCAGTATTTT. Amino acids: CASSVAPARTDTQYF.

The chain combines TRBV7-9 with TRBJ1-3, with a possible D match to TRBD1 (6 bases). CDR3 size: 15 residues. The V end lost 4 bases, the J end lost 0 bases, and 10 bases lay between the germline ends. Germline V gene lookup returns CDR1 SEHNR and CDR2 FQNEAQ (reference sequence). The CDR3 region is CASSSQGGSGNTIYF. The CDR3, as DNA: TGTGCCAGCAGCTCACAAGGGGGCTCTGGAAACACCATATATTTT.

V and J are TRBV19 and TRBJ1-2; a possible D gene is TRBD1 (6 bases). The germline V and J ends were trimmed by 1 base and 8 bases, with 11 bases remaining between them. The germline CDR1 and CDR2 sequences are LNHDA and SQIVND (reference sequence). The length of the CDR3 is 13 residues. DNA for the CDR3: TGTGCCAGTAGTATAGGACAGGCACTGGGCTACACCTTC. Its translation is CASSIGQALGYTF.

This chain links TRBV14 with TRBJ1-2, with D hard to call. Between the trimmed V and J ends, which lost 1 base and 4 bases, there was a span of 7 bases. CDR3 size: 13 residues. Germline V gene data show CDR1 as SGHDN and CDR2 as FVKESK. CDR3 DNA: TGTGCCAGCAGCCAAGGTCACAGCTATGGCTACACCTTC. Translating gives CASSQGHSYGYTF. Drawing the rest from reference TRBV14 and TRBJ1-2, the complete variable domain is EAGVTQFPSHSVIEKGQTVTLRCDPISGHDNLYWYRRVMGKEIKFLLHFVKESKQDESGMPNNRFLAERTGGTYSTLKVQPAELEDSGVYFCASSQGHSYGYTFGSGTRLTVV.

CDR3 region: CASSPMTGTSYEQYF. For the CDR3, the DNA is TGTGCCAGCTCACCAATGACAGGGACCTCCTACGAGCAGTACTTC. This rearrangement joins TRBV18 to TRBJ2-7; 7 nucleotides align to TRBD1. V lost 2 bases, J lost 0 bases, and 4 bases stayed unmatched. The germline gives CDR1 KGHSH, CDR2 LQKENI. The CDR3 is 15 amino acids.

This chain links TRBV19 with TRBJ2-1; 14 bases are a match to TRBD2. The CDR3 has 16 residues. The germline gives CDR1 LNHDA, CDR2 SQIVND (reference sequence). Trimming removed 6 bases from V and 1 base from J; junction bases left unmatched: 2. CDR3 in amino acids: CASSRTSGGSYNEQFF. The DNA for the CDR3 is TGTGCCAGTAGCCGGACTAGCGGGGGGTCCTACAATGAGCAGTTCTTC. The full variable domain, completed using reference TRBV19 and TRBJ2-1, is DGGITQSPKYLFRKEGQNVTLSCEQNLNHDAMYWYRQDPGQGLRLIYYSQIVNDFQKGDIAEGYSVSREKKESFPLTVTSAQKNPTAFYLCASSRTSGGSYNEQFFGPGTRLTVL.

This sequence joins TRBV2 and TRBJ2-7; weak D call: TRBD2 (5 bases). This CDR3 region has 16 residues. Trimming left V 4 bases short and J 3 bases short, with 19 bases between. The germline V gene encodes CDR1 SNHLY and CDR2 FYNNEI. Here the CDR3 DNA reads TGTGCCAGCAGTGGGGGTGTATGGGCACGGGGCTACGAGCAGTACTTC. Protein: CASSGGVWARGYEQYF. Using reference TRBV2 and TRBJ2-7 for the parts outside the CDR3, the full variable domain is EPEVTQTPSHQVTQMGQEVILRCVPISNHLYFYWYRQILGQKVEFLVSFYNNEISEKSEIFDDQFSVERPDGSNFTLKIRSTKLEDSAMYFCASSGGVWARGYEQYFGPGTRLTVT.

The chain is built from TRBV6-6 and TRBJ2-7, with D tentatively TRBD1 (6 bases). The CDR3 consists of 12 residues. With 6 bases removed from V and 4 bases from J, the gap between germline ends came to 10 bases. Germline CDR1 MNHNY, CDR2 SVGAGI (reference sequence). The CDR3 DNA reads TGTGCCAGCAGCAGGGGCCGATACGAGCAGTACTTC. The encoded protein is CASSRGRYEQYF.

This chain uses TRBV4-3 with TRBJ2-3; weak D call: TRBD2 (6 bases). Trimming removed 0 bases at V and 4 bases at J, with 14 bases between. The CDR3 has 16 amino acids. From germline, CDR1 is LGHNA and CDR2 YSLEER. CDR3 nucleotides: TGCGCCAGCAGCCAAGAAGGGCTAGCGCTTGCAGATACGCAGTATTTT. Translated: CASSQEGLALADTQYF.